The sequence of this TCR beta chain was determined in a study of cytomegalovirus exposure and HLA in healthy donors. Study-level background: From roughly 180 million T cells, an earlier analysis saw approximately 120 million unique TCR beta sequences.

Notes on the study in general: Association with HLA alleles at 0.05 false discovery rate was found for approximately 18,000 TCR beta sequences in a later analysis. In an earlier analysis, in 587 donors, most V segments appeared productive either ~87% or ~30% of the time. Across donors, presence/absence analyses took sequencing depth to be roughly uniform.

Trimming took 5 bases from V and 15 from J, leaving 16 bases between them. CDR1 is SEHNR and CDR2 is FQNEAQ in the germline V gene (reference sequence). CDR3 length equals 12 residues. A word on this clone: Its matching antigen is unknown.

60 Vbeta and 13 Jbeta primers were used in PCR. Profiling relied on immunoSEQ multiplex PCR, and the TCRdb table lists in-frame clones only, not all of them. Of around 170,000 clones listed, approximately 71% are singletons. The chain has TRBV7-9 and TRBJ1-4; D gene uncertain. The clonotype originates from a girl aged 5 to 17 in good health and CMV-seronegative. The sequencing input was PBMCs. CDR3 loop: CASSVTAGELFF. In DNA form, the CDR3 reads TGTGCCAGCAGCGTAACGGCCGGGGAGTTGTTTTTT.